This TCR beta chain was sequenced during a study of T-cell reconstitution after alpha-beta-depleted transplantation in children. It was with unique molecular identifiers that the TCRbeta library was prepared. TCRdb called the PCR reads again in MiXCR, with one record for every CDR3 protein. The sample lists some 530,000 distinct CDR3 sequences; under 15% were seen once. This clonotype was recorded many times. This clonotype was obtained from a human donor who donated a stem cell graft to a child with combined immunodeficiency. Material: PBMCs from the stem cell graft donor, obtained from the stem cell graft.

The CDR3 bases are TGTGCCAGCAGTTCGACTGGACAGGGGAGGTTCTTC. Protein product: CASSSTGQGRFF. This chain joins TRBV12-3 or TRBV12-4 and TRBJ2-1; 9 positions match TRBD1. Losses at the gene ends were 4 bases for V and 15 bases for J; bases not matched to a gene: 7. This CDR3 has 12 amino acids.